This TCR beta chain was recovered during a study of cytomegalovirus exposure and HLA in healthy donors. From germline, CDR1 is MNHNS and CDR2 SASEGT. The CDR3 is made up of 12 amino acids. Trimming took 4 bases from V and 7 from J, leaving 8 bases between them. Study-wide points: TCR beta chain V- and J-gene trimming was linked, in a later analysis, to a missense variant in DCLRE1C. It emerged from a later analysis that several of the most significant clusters appeared to be linked to common viral pathogens.

Regarding this clone: No antigen is known for it.

Researchers ran the PCR with 60 Vbeta and 13 Jbeta primers. The method was immunoSEQ multiplex PCR; TCRdb's version includes in-frame clones alone and lacks a portion of them. The sample contains around 120,000 clones, around 10% of which appear only once. The TCR sequence derives from a man aged 25 to 40 in good health and CMV-seronegative. The sample consisted of PBMCs. The rearrangement joins TRBV6-1 to TRBJ2-1; maybe TRBD2 (5 bases). In nucleotides, the CDR3 is TGTGCCAGCAGTGCGACGGGGAATGAGCAGTTCTTC. Its translation is CASSATGNEQFF.